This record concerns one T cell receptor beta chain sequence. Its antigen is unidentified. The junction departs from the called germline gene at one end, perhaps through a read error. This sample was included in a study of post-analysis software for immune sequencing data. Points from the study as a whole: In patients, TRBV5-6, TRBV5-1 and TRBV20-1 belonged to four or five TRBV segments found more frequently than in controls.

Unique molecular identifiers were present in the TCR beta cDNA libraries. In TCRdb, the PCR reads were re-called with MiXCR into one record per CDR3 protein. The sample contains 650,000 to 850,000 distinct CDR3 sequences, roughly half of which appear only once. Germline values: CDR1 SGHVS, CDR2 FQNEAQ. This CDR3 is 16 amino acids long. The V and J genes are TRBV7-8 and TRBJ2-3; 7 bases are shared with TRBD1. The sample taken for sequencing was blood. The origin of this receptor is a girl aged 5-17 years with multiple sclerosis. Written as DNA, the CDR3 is TGTGCCAGCAGCCGGGCAGGGGGTTATAGCACGGATACGCAGTATTTT. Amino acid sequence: CASSRAGGYSTDTQYF.